What follows are 2 T cell receptor beta chains derived from one specimen sequenced in a study of blood T cell repertoires in COVID-19. The table came from immunoSEQ multiplex PCR; TCRdb's copy has only in-frame clones and leaves some out. Of under 50,000 clones detected, approximately 85% appear once; the ten largest clones hold roughly 7.7%. Material for sequencing was peripheral blood. These receptors all come from a man aged 40-49 years with acute or convalescent COVID-19.

This chain links TRBV5-6 with TRBJ1-1; TRBD1 is a possible D gene (5 bases). CDR1 is SGHDT, CDR2 YYEEEE, per germline. The CDR3 runs 13 residues. V was clipped by 3 bases and J by 1 base, with 7 bases between them. CDR3 DNA sequence: TGTGCCAGCAGCTACGACAGGAACACTGAAGCTTTCTTT. Its translation is CASSYDRNTEAFF.

V is TRBV6-5 and J is TRBJ1-1; no definite D call. The CDR3 totals 13 residues. Per the germline V gene, CDR1 is MNHEY and CDR2 is SVGAGI. The germline V and J ends were trimmed by 4 bases and 10 bases, with 16 bases remaining between them. CDR3 sequence (DNA): TGTGCCAGCAGTTCGTGGCAGATATCGGGAGCTTTCTTT. The encoded protein is CASSSWQISGAFF.